The subject of this entry is one T cell receptor (beta chain). Ages ranged from about 18 to 89 years, with residence in 20 to 30 US areas. Using immunoSEQ multiplex PCR, the repertoire was profiled, and TCRdb retains in-frame clones only, with some absent. Of 250,000 to 300,000 clones in the sample, about 89% were seen once. The data derive from a study of blood T cell repertoires in COVID-19. Germline V gene data show CDR1 as SGHRS and CDR2 as YFSETQ. The trim removed 4 bases at V and 4 bases at J, leaving 6 bases unmatched. CDR3 length equals 15 residues. The source of this sequence is a woman aged 40 to 50 who had recovered from COVID-19. The chain combines TRBV5-1 with TRBJ1-4; TRBD1 aligns across 8 bases. Sequencing used PBMCs or T cells enriched from blood (not recorded which). The CDR3 protein is CASSAWTGRNEKLFF. In DNA, the CDR3 is TGCGCCAGCAGCGCCTGGACAGGGCGTAATGAAAAACTGTTTTTT. The full variable domain, with the rest looked up from reference TRBV5-1 and TRBJ1-4, is KAGVTQTPRYLIKTRGQQVTLSCSPISGHRSVSWYQQTPGQGLQFLFEYFSETQRNKGNFPGRFSGRQFSNSRSEMNVSTLELGDSALYLCASSAWTGRNEKLFFGSGTQLSVL.